These 29 T cell receptor beta chains were sequenced from one sample in a study of response to subunit inactivated influenza vaccine. TCRdb itself ran the RT-PCR reads through MiXCR, one entry per CDR3 protein. The profile shows 500,000 to 600,000 distinct CDR3 sequences, about 10% of them singletons. The source material was PBMCs from blood, sampled on the day of vaccination. All receptors derive from a man aged 50 or older who received an inactivated influenza vaccine.

The table lists this clonotype with a few counts. The chain links TRBV7-2 to TRBJ2-3; no definite D call. V was cut by 1 base and J by 7 bases, with 15 bases left in between. Germline V gene sequence: CDR1 SGHTA, CDR2 FQGNSA. The CDR3 consists of 15 residues. The CDR3 DNA reads TGTGCCAGCAGCTTAGAAGTGACGAATTTAAATACGCAGTATTTT. It encodes CASSLEVTNLNTQYF.

This clonotype was counted many times. V usage is TRBV7-2 and J usage is TRBJ2-4; the D is unclear. The V end lost 1 base, the J end lost 9 bases, and 13 bases lay between the germline ends. The V gene's germline CDR1 is SGHTA and CDR2 FQGNSA. There are 14 residues in the CDR3. The CDR3 spells CASSLVGRSGIQYF. The CDR3 DNA follows: TGTGCCAGCAGCTTAGTAGGTAGATCTGGCATTCAGTACTTC.

This clonotype has more than one count but fewer than ten. The rearrangement links TRBV6-2 or TRBV6-3 to TRBJ2-5, with D perhaps TRBD1 (6 bases). Germline V gives CDR1 MNHEY, CDR2 SVGEGT. This CDR3 has 17 residues. The V gene lost 5 bases and the J gene lost 5 bases, with 24 bases spanning the gap. CDR3 DNA: TGTGCCAGCAGTCTGATCAGGGGTAGCCCAAACTCGGAGACCCAGTACTTC. Translation gives CASSLIRGSPNSETQYF.

V and J are TRBV7-8 and TRBJ2-1; 13 bases align to TRBD2. J gave up 4 bases and V 2 bases, and 5 bases lay outside the gene matches. Looked up from germline, CDR1 is SGHVS and CDR2 is FQNEAQ. The CDR3 is 17 residues long. In DNA, the CDR3 is TGTGCCAGCAGCTTACCTTCACTAGCGGGAGGGTACAATGAGCAGTTCTTC. Translating it yields CASSLPSLAGGYNEQFF.

This clonotype was detected only once. The rearrangement uses TRBV20-1 and TRBJ1-5; TRBD1 might be the D (6 bases). The germline V gene has CDR1 DFQATT and CDR2 SNEGSKA (reference sequence). CDR3 length equals 16 residues. Trimming cost V 0 bases and J 6 bases, with 18 bases left between them. CDR3 DNA: TGCAGTGCTAGAGATTTTGCCAGGGGCGACAGTCAGCCCCAGCATTTT. This sequence encodes CSARDFARGDSQPQHF.

The V call is TRBV15, the J call TRBJ2-7; TRBD1 or TRBD2 may be the D gene (5 bases each). V shed 3 bases and J shed 0 bases, with 12 bases lying between them. CDR3 length: 15 residues. CDR1 is LNHNV, CDR2 YYDKDF, per germline (reference sequence). CDR3 sequence reads: CATSSPPGSSYEQYF. The CDR3, as DNA: TGTGCCACCAGCAGTCCCCCAGGGAGCTCCTACGAGCAGTACTTC.

The rearrangement links TRBV7-2 to TRBJ1-1, with D perhaps TRBD1 (5 bases). Trimming cost V 2 bases and J 8 bases, with 9 bases left between them. The CDR3 contains 12 residues. Germline CDR1 reads SGHTA; CDR2 reads FQGNSA. The CDR3 region is CASSLWDQEAFF. The CDR3 DNA follows: TGTGCCAGCAGCTTATGGGACCAGGAAGCTTTCTTT. Variable domain in full (rest from reference TRBV7-2 and TRBJ1-1): GAGVSQSPSNKVTEKGKDVELRCDPISGHTALYWYRQSLGQGLEFLIYFQGNSAPDKSGLPSDRFSAERTGGSVSTLTIQRTQQEDSAVYLCASSLWDQEAFFGQGTRLTVV.

The chain is built from TRBV27 and TRBJ2-3; 7 bases fit TRBD2. CDR1 and CDR2 from the germline V gene are MNHEY and SMNVEV (reference sequence). This CDR3 is built from 19 residues. J was trimmed by 2 bases and V by 2 bases; bases with no gene match: 16. CDR3 in amino acids: CASSLLGGFDGSNTDTQYF. CDR3 coding DNA: TGTGCCAGCAGTTTACTGGGGGGGTTTGATGGGTCTAACACAGATACGCAGTATTTT.

This chain links TRBV6-1 with TRBJ2-2, with TRBD2 identical over 10 bases. The CDR3 extends over 14 amino acids. CDR1 and CDR2 (germline): MNHNS, SASEGT. Germline trimming cut 7 bases from V and 1 base from J; bases unmatched to any gene: 0. The CDR3 here is CASTSGGNTGELFF. CDR3 DNA: TGTGCCAGCACTAGCGGGGGGAACACCGGGGAGCTGTTTTTT.

This clonotype was detected a few times. The chain is built from TRBV7-2 and TRBJ2-1; no definite D call. V was trimmed by 5 bases and J by 8 bases, leaving 10 bases between them. CDR3 length equals 12 residues. Germline V gene lookup returns CDR1 SGHTA and CDR2 FQGNSA. CDR3 protein: CASSRWVDEQFF. CDR3 bases: TGTGCCAGCAGCCGCTGGGTGGATGAGCAGTTCTTC.

The sample holds a few counts of this clonotype. The chain recombines TRBV10-3 with TRBJ2-6, with D tentatively TRBD2 (6 bases). The germline gives CDR1 ENHRY, CDR2 SYGVKD. The CDR3 extends over 17 amino acids. V was shortened by 0 bases and J by 4 bases, with 13 bases between the two germline ends. CDR3 sequence (DNA): TGTGCCATCAGTGAGTCGAGTTGGGACTCAGGGGCCAACGTCCTGACTTTC. This sequence encodes CAISESSWDSGANVLTF.

This clonotype was detected only a few times. The chain has TRBV5-6 and TRBJ2-1; 10 positions agree with TRBD2. The CDR3 has 15 amino acids. V gave up 0 bases and J gave up 12 bases; unmatched junction bases: 9. CDR1 and CDR2 (germline): SGHDT, YYEEEE. This CDR3 reads CASSLGSGGGIGQFF. In DNA form, the CDR3 reads TGTGCCAGCAGCTTGGGAAGCGGGGGGGGCATCGGGCAGTTCTTC.

This clonotype was seen only a few times. The rearrangement joins TRBV10-3 to TRBJ2-5, with D possibly being TRBD1 (5 bases). The CDR3 runs to 14 residues. V was clipped by 0 bases and J by 4 bases, with 9 bases between them. Germline values: CDR1 ENHRY, CDR2 SYGVKD. In DNA, the CDR3 is TGTGCCATCAGTGAGTCTAATCAGGGAGAGACCCAGTACTTC. It translates to CAISESNQGETQYF.

This clonotype was detected many times. The chain joins TRBV4-2 to TRBJ2-1, with D possibly being TRBD1 or TRBD2 (6 bases each). The CDR3 totals 14 residues. CDR1 and CDR2 (germline): LGHNA, YNFKEQ. The V end was cut by 0 bases, the J end by 6 bases, with 9 bases between. The CDR3 nucleotides are TGTGCCAGCAGCCAAGACCCGGGGGCCAATGAGCAGTTCTTC. Its protein is CASSQDPGANEQFF.

The chain uses TRBV2 and TRBJ2-7; D is perhaps TRBD1 (5 bases). CDR1 and CDR2 (germline): SNHLY, FYNNEI. This CDR3 has 14 amino acids. V was shortened by 0 bases and J by 6 bases, with 12 bases between the two germline ends. DNA of the CDR3: TGTGCCAGCAGTGAAGCAGGGGCAGGGCGCGAGCAGTACTTC. This codes for CASSEAGAGREQYF.

This clonotype was seen a handful of times. The chain links TRBV6-1 to TRBJ1-5, with D hard to call. V was cut by 0 bases and J by 6 bases, with 9 bases left in between. The CDR3 has 14 residues. Per the germline V gene, CDR1 is MNHNS and CDR2 is SASEGT. This CDR3 is CASSEALEGQPQHF. CDR3 DNA: TGTGCCAGCAGTGAAGCATTAGAGGGTCAGCCCCAGCATTTT.

This clonotype was picked up a small number of times. The V and J genes are TRBV28 and TRBJ1-3; tentatively, D is TRBD1 (5 bases). Between the trimmed V and J ends, which lost 7 bases and 0 bases, there was a span of 16 bases. Germline V lookup: CDR1 MDHEN, CDR2 SYDVKM. This CDR3 has 16 amino acids. For the CDR3, the DNA is TGTGCCAGCACCGCGACGGGACGTTCCTCTGGAAACACCATATATTTT. Protein: CASTATGRSSGNTIYF.

The chain carries TRBV5-6 and TRBJ1-2, with D perhaps TRBD1 (6 bases). In germline, CDR1 is SGHDT, CDR2 YYEEEE. The CDR3 is 14 amino acids. Trimming took off 3 bases at V and 4 bases at J, with 13 bases between the two ends. The CDR3 region has the DNA TGTGCCAGCAGCTCGACTACAGGGTCCTATGGCTACACCTTC. This encodes CASSSTTGSYGYTF.

The chain employs TRBV5-1 and TRBJ2-2, with TRBD2 matching 10 bases. Trimming removed 1 base from V and 6 bases from J; junction bases left unmatched: 9. Per the germline V gene, CDR1 is SGHRS and CDR2 is YFSETQ. This CDR3 region has 17 residues. The CDR3, as DNA: TGCGCCAGCAGCTTGAGACCTCTAGCGGGAGCGGCCGGGGAGCTGTTTTTT. It translates to CASSLRPLAGAAGELFF.

For this clonotype: At one of its ends the junction is not consistent with the germline gene, which may arise from a read error. V is TRBV5-6 and J is TRBJ2-1, with D unclear. The CDR3 is 11 residues long. Looked up from germline, CDR1 is SGHDT and CDR2 is YYEEEE. CDR3 DNA: TGTGCCAGCAGCTCTAACAATGAGCAGGTCTTC. It translates to CASSSNNEQVF.

This clonotype was seen ten or more times. The chain is built from TRBV4-1 and TRBJ1-6; no clear D. Trimming cost V 2 bases and J 7 bases, with 9 bases left between them. This CDR3 contains 14 residues. CDR1 and CDR2 (germline): MGHRA, YSYEKL. The CDR3 region is CASSQIQWNSPLHF. In DNA, the CDR3 is TGCGCCAGCAGCCAAATACAGTGGAATTCACCCCTCCACTTT.

This clonotype has only a few counts. The genes are TRBV9 and TRBJ2-3, with 14 bases identical to TRBD2. J gave up 4 bases and V 4 bases, and 5 bases lay outside the gene matches. Looked up from germline, CDR1 is SGDLS and CDR2 is YYNGEE. The CDR3 contains 16 residues. This CDR3 reads CASSLGTSGSPDTQYF. In DNA form, the CDR3 reads TGTGCCAGCAGCTTGGGGACTAGCGGGAGCCCAGATACGCAGTATTTT.

The chain recombines TRBV2 with TRBJ2-7; D unclear. V was pared by 2 bases and J by 2 bases, with 10 bases between. In germline, CDR1 is SNHLY, CDR2 FYNNEI. This CDR3 is 14 amino acids long. The CDR3 DNA reads as TGTGCCAGCAGTGAACGACCGAGACCCTACGAGCAGTACTTC. Amino acid sequence: CASSERPRPYEQYF. The whole variable domain, filled in from reference TRBV2 and TRBJ2-7, reads EPEVTQTPSHQVTQMGQEVILRCVPISNHLYFYWYRQILGQKVEFLVSFYNNEISEKSEIFDDQFSVERPDGSNFTLKIRSTKLEDSAMYFCASSERPRPYEQYFGPGTRLTVT.

The sample holds many counts of this clonotype. The chain uses TRBV12-3 or TRBV12-4 and TRBJ2-4, with 9 bases matching TRBD2. The CDR3 loop spans 13 amino acids. Trimming at V came to 6 bases and at J to 8 bases, leaving 5 bases not matched to a gene. The CDR3 here is CASRRGGGDIQYF. The CDR3 DNA follows: TGTGCCAGCAGGCGGGGGGGGGGTGACATTCAGTACTTC.

The chain carries TRBV12-3 or TRBV12-4 and TRBJ1-5; D might be TRBD1 (5 bases). CDR3 length: 19 residues. V was pared by 5 bases and J by 0 bases, with 23 bases between. CDR3 nucleotides: TGTGCCAGCAGTCCGCACGCGAGCAGGGTCCTTTATAGCAATCAGCCCCAGCATTTT. Protein: CASSPHASRVLYSNQPQHF.

This rearrangement joins TRBV6-4 to TRBJ1-4, with 9 positions matching TRBD1. Germline CDR1 MRHNA, CDR2 SNTAGT. V lost 5 bases to trimming and J lost 6 bases; unmatched junction nucleotides: 10. The CDR3 runs to 16 residues. The CDR3 region has the DNA TGTGCCAGCAGTCCTACATGGACAGGGGATCATGAAAAACTGTTTTTT. Amino acids: CASSPTWTGDHEKLFF.

This rearrangement joins TRBV19 to TRBJ2-7; 8 bases fit TRBD2. Germline values: CDR1 LNHDA, CDR2 SQIVND (reference sequence). V lost 5 bases, J lost 4 bases, and 10 bases stayed unmatched. The CDR3 totals 15 residues. CDR3 nucleotide sequence: TGTGCCAGTAGTGAACTACTAGCGGCACAATACGAGCAGTACTTC. This encodes CASSELLAAQYEQYF.

CDR3 bases: TGTGCCAGCAGTACCAAAAGACAGGGGTTTGGGCATGGCTACACCTTC. It yields the protein CASSTKRQGFGHGYTF. The V and J genes are TRBV6-1 and TRBJ1-2; 8 bases are a match to TRBD1. The germline V gene encodes CDR1 MNHNS and CDR2 SASEGT. After removal of 5 bases from V and 6 bases from J, the junction contained 14 bases not matched to a gene. The length of the CDR3 is 16 residues.

This clonotype was seen only a few times. The chain employs TRBV27 and TRBJ2-2; D perhaps matches TRBD2 (5 bases). The CDR3 covers 15 residues. V was cut by 11 bases and J by 7 bases, with 23 bases left in between. In germline, CDR1 is MNHEY, CDR2 SMNVEV (reference sequence). This CDR3 reads CAGERGFPSDGELFF. In DNA form, the CDR3 reads TGTGCCGGTGAACGGGGTTTCCCAAGTGACGGGGAGCTGTTTTTT.